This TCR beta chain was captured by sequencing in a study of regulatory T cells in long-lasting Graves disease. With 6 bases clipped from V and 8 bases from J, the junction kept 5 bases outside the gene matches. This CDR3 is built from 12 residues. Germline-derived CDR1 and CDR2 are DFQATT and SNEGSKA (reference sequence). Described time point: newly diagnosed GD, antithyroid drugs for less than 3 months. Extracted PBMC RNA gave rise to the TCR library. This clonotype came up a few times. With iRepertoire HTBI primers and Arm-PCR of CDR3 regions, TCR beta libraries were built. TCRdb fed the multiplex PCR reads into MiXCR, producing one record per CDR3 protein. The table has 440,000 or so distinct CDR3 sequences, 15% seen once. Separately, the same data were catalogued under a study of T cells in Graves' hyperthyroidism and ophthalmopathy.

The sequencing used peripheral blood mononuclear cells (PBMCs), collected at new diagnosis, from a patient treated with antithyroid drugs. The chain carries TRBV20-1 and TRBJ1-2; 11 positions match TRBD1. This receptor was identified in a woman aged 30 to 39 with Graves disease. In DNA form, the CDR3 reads TGCAGTGCGACGGACAGGGGGCTCGGCTACACCTTC. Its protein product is CSATDRGLGYTF.